The rows below give T cell receptor beta chains drawn from one sample of a study of blood T cell repertoires in COVID-19. Using immunoSEQ multiplex PCR, the repertoire was profiled, and TCRdb retains in-frame clones only, with some absent. This sample has 200,000 to 250,000 clones, with around nine tenths found just once. Sequencing was performed on PBMCs or T cells enriched from blood (not recorded which). The receptors stem from a young woman who had been exposed to COVID-19. The CDR3 runs from the conserved cysteine through the conserved F or W. The order of the fields is J gene, D gene, V gene, clone size, CDR3 protein, CDR3 DNA. The D gene is left open where the match is weak. Not every row has a clone size; where given, it reads once, few, many or a size class.

TRBJ2-2	NA	TRBV2	NA	CASSPTVNTGELFF	TGTGCCAGCAGTCCGACAGTGAACACCGGGGAGCTGTTTTTT
TRBJ1-1	TRBD1	TRBV9	NA	CASSSTGQGTTEAFF	TGTGCCAGCAGCTCTACGGGACAGGGGACCACTGAAGCTTTCTTT
TRBJ2-3	TRBD2	TRBV9	once	CASTGTSGRDLTDTQYF	TGTGCCAGCACCGGGACTAGCGGGAGGGATCTAACAGATACGCAGTATTTT
TRBJ1-1	NA	TRBV30	NA	CAWSSWGGMNTEAFF	TGTGCCTGGAGTTCCTGGGGGGGCATGAACACTGAAGCTTTCTTT
TRBJ2-6	NA	TRBV5-4	once	CASSPTRGAGGANVLTF	TGTGCCAGCAGCCCCACGCGGGGCGCGGGTGGGGCCAACGTCCTGACTTTC
TRBJ1-1	NA	TRBV27	NA	CASSSHPTGRAEAFF	TGTGCCAGCAGTTCCCACCCAACAGGGAGGGCTGAAGCTTTCTTT
TRBJ1-1	TRBD1	TRBV15	NA	CATSRRTGGITEAFF	TGTGCCACCAGCCGACGGACAGGGGGCATCACTGAAGCTTTCTTT
TRBJ2-1	TRBD1	TRBV6-5	NA	CASSGPGQGGDEQFF	TGTGCCAGCAGCGGACCGGGACAGGGAGGTGATGAGCAGTTCTTC
TRBJ1-4	NA	TRBV30	NA	CAWSGSRINEKLFF	TGTGCCTGGAGTGGGTCCAGGATTAATGAAAAACTGTTTTTT
TRBJ2-7	TRBD2	TRBV28	NA	CASSAPISAGVYEQYF	TGTGCCAGCAGTGCCCCCATCTCTGCGGGAGTTTACGAGCAGTACTTC
TRBJ1-2	NA	TRBV7-9	NA	CASSLNGANYGYTF	TGTGCCAGCAGCTTAAACGGGGCTAACTATGGCTACACCTTC
TRBJ2-1	TRBD2	TRBV7-3	once	CASSLTLTSSYVEQFF	TGTGCCAGCAGCTTAACGTTGACTAGCTCTTATGTTGAGCAGTTCTTC
TRBJ2-7	NA	TRBV5-4	NA	CASSLEGVSYEQYF	TGTGCCAGCAGCTTGGAAGGGGTTTCCTACGAGCAGTACTTC
TRBJ2-1	TRBD2	TRBV5-6	NA	CASSWGRTSVYNEQFF	TGTGCCAGCAGCTGGGGTAGGACTAGCGTCTACAATGAGCAGTTCTTC
TRBJ2-1	NA	TRBV6-5	once	CASTRYNEQFF	TGTGCCAGCACGAGGTACAATGAGCAGTTCTTC
TRBJ2-5	NA	TRBV21-1	NA	CASSEPQLAGAVVGQETQYF	TGTGCCAGCAGCGAACCCCAGTTAGCGGGAGCGGTGGTTGGACAAGAGACCCAGTACTTC
TRBJ1-4	NA	TRBV6-6	NA	CASSYSSEKLFF	TGTGCCAGCAGTTACTCCAGTGAAAAACTGTTTTTT
TRBJ2-7	TRBD1	TRBV3-1/TRBV3-2	NA	CASSQAAGQGAHEQYF	TGTGCCAGCAGCCAAGCGGCGGGACAGGGGGCACACGAGCAGTACTTC
TRBJ2-1	NA	TRBV5-1	NA	CASSLGRVSYNEQFF	TGCGCCAGCAGCTTGGGGCGGGTATCCTACAATGAGCAGTTCTTC
TRBJ1-3	NA	TRBV7-9	NA	CASSLQGISGNTIYF	TGTGCCAGCAGCTTACAGGGGATCTCTGGAAACACCATATATTTT
TRBJ2-1	TRBD2	TRBV18	once	CASSPPGLAGVRNEQFF	TGTGCCAGCTCACCCCCGGGACTAGCGGGAGTGCGGAATGAGCAGTTCTTC
TRBJ1-2	TRBD1	TRBV18	NA	CASSPPGQGLGGYTF	TGTGCCAGCTCACCTCCGGGACAGGGGTTGGGAGGCTACACCTTC
TRBJ2-2	TRBD2	TRBV28	NA	CASSPRSSGSAAGELFF	TGTGCCAGCAGTCCCCGGTCCAGCGGGAGTGCTGCCGGGGAGCTGTTTTTT
TRBJ2-4	NA	TRBV21-1	NA	CASSPRLAGGPRAKNIQYF	TGTGCCAGCAGCCCCCGACTAGCGGGAGGGCCGAGGGCCAAAAACATTCAGTACTTC
TRBJ1-2	NA	TRBV28	once	CASSSFGAAAGYTF	TGTGCCAGCAGTTCCTTTGGGGCGGCAGCCGGCTACACCTTC
TRBJ2-2	NA	TRBV3-1/TRBV3-2	NA	CASSQGRLRDSRTGELFF	TGTGCCAGCAGCCAAGGGCGCCTCCGGGACTCCAGGACCGGGGAGCTGTTTTTT